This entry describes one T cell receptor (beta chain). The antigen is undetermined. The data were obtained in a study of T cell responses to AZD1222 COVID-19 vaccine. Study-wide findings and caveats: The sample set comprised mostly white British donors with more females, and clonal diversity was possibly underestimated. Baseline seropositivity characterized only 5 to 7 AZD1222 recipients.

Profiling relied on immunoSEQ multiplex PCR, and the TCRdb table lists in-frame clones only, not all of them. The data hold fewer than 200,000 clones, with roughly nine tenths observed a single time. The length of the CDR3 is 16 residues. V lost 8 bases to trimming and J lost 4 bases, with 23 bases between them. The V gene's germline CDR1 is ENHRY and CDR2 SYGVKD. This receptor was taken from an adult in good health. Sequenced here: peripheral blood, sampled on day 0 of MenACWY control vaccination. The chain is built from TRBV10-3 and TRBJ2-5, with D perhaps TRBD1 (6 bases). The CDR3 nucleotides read TGTGCCATCGCCACGGGGCGTGGAACAGGGTCAGAGACCCAGTACTTC. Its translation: CAIATGRGTGSETQYF.